The entry below gives a single T cell receptor beta chain sequence along with its context. Antigen specificity is unknown. This record comes from a study of T cell repertoires and HLA-DP antigens. Notes on the study in general: Responder cells were total CD4+ cells with a HeLa antigen-presenting system.

The table came from immunoSEQ multiplex PCR; TCRdb's copy has only in-frame clones and leaves some out. This table has roughly 70,000 clones, 80% appearing once. Source material: CD4+ T cells from PBMCs. The sequence was obtained from a man between 60 and 75 years old in good health and CMV-seronegative.

CDR3 protein: CASIRARGDEKLFF. The CDR3 region has the DNA TGTGCCAGCATCAGGGCCAGGGGTGATGAAAAACTGTTTTTT. V and J are TRBV2 and TRBJ1-4; D perhaps matches TRBD1 (6 bases). CDR1 and CDR2 (germline): SNHLY, FYNNEI. The CDR3 totals 14 residues. The V and J ends lost 7 bases and 6 bases respectively, with 15 bases between them.